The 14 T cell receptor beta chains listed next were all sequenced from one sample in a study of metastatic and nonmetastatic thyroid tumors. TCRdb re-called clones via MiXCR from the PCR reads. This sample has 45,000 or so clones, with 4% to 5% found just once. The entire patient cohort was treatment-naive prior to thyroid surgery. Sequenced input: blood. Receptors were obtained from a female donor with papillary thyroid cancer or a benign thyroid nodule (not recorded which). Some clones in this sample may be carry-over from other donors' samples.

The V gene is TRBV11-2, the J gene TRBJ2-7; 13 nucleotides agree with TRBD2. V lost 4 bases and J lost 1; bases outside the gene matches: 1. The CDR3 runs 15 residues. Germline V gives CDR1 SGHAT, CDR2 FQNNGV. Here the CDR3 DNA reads TGTGCCAGCAGCTCGGGACTAGCGGGATCCTACGAGCAGTACTTC. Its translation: CASSSGLAGSYEQYF.

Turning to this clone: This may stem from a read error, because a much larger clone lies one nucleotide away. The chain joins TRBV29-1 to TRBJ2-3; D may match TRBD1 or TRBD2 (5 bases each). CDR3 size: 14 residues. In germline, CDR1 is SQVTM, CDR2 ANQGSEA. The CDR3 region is CSVSRDLAQDTQCF. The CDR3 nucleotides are TGCAGCGTATCCCGGGACCTCGCACAAGATACGCAGTGTTTT.

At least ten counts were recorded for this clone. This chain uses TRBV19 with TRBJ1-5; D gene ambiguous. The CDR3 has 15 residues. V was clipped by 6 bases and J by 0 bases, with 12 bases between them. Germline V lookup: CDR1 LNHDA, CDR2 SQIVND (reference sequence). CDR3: CASRESGYSNQPQHF. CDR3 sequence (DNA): TGTGCCAGTAGAGAAAGCGGGTATAGCAATCAGCCCCAGCATTTT.

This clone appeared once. CDR3 residues: CASSYASGSYEQYF. Written as DNA, the CDR3 is TGTGCCAGCAGTTATGCTAGCGGGAGCTACGAGCAGTACTTC. The chain joins TRBV12-3 or TRBV12-4 to TRBJ2-7, with TRBD2 matching over 10 bases. The V gene end was trimmed by 4 bases and the J gene end by 3 bases; junction bases not matched to a gene: 3. The CDR3 covers 14 residues.

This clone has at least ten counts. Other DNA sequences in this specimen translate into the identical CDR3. The CDR3 here is CASYGTGQGSYEQYF. In DNA form, the CDR3 reads TGTGCCAGCTACGGTACGGGACAGGGATCCTACGAGCAGTACTTC. This chain uses TRBV3-1 with TRBJ2-7; 9 bases line up with TRBD1. The V gene's germline CDR1 is LGHDT and CDR2 YNNKEL (reference sequence). This CDR3 comprises 15 residues. The junction had 9 bases not matched to a gene; V was cut back by 8 bases and J by 1 base.

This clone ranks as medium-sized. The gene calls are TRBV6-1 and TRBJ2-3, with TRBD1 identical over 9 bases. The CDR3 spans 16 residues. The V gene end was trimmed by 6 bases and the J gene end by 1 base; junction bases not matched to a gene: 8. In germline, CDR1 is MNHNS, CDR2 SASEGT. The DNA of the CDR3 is TGTGCCAGCAGATCCAACCGGGACAGGGGCACAGATACGCAGTATTTT. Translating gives CASRSNRDRGTDTQYF.

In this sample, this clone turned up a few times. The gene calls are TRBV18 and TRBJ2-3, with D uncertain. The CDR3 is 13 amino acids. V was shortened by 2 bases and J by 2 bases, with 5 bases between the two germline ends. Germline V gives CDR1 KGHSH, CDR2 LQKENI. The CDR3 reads CASSPINTDTQYF. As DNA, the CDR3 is TGTGCCAGCTCACCAATAAACACAGATACGCAGTATTTT.

The CDR3: CASSRDRVTNEKLFF. CDR3 DNA sequence: TGTGCCAGCAGCAGGGACAGGGTAACTAATGAAAAACTGTTTTTT. J is TRBJ1-4 and V is TRBV7-2; 9 nucleotides match TRBD1. CDR1 and CDR2 (germline): SGHTA, FQGNSA. V lost 5 bases to trimming and J lost 1 base; unmatched junction nucleotides: 2. The CDR3 has 15 residues.

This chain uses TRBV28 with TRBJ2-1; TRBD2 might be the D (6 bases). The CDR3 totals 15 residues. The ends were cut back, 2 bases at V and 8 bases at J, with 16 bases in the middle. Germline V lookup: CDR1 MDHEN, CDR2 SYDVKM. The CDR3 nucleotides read TGTGCCAGCAGTTTAACGGGGGTGGGGGTCGATGAGCAGTTCTTC. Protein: CASSLTGVGVDEQFF.

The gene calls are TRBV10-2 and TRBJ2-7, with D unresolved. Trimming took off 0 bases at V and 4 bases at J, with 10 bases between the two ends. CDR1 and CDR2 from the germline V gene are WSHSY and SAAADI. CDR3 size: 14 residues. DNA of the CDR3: TGCGCCAGCAGTGAGTCGTGGGGTCCTTACGAGCAGTACTTC. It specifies CASSESWGPYEQYF.

The CDR3 spells CASKRGRDGYTF. The CDR3 coding sequence is TGCGCCAGCAAAAGGGGAAGAGATGGCTACACCTTC. The V and J genes are TRBV10-2 and TRBJ1-2, with a possible D match to TRBD1 (5 bases). Germline lookup yields CDR1 WSHSY and CDR2 SAAADI. The CDR3 consists of 12 residues. V was shortened by 7 bases and J by 6 bases, with 12 bases between the two germline ends.

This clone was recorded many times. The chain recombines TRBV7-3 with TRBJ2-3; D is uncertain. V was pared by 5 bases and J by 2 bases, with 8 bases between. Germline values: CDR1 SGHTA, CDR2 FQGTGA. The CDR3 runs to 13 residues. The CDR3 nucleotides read TGTGCCAGCAGCGTCGGCGCCACAGATACGCAGTATTTT. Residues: CASSVGATDTQYF.

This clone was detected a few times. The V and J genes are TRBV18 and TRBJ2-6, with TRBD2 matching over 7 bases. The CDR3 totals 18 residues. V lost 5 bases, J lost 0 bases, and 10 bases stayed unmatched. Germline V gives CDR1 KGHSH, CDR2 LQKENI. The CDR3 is CASSEGLAAFSGANVLTF. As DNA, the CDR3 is TGTGCCAGCTCAGAAGGTCTAGCGGCATTCTCTGGGGCCAACGTCCTGACTTTC.

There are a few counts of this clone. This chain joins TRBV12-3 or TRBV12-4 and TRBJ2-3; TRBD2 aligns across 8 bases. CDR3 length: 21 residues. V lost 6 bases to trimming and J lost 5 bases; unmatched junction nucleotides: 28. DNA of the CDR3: TGTGCCAGCAGCTTGAGGGCGGAGGGCGTCCAGCGGGGGCCCGCGCAAGATACGCAGTATTTT. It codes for CASSLRAEGVQRGPAQDTQYF.